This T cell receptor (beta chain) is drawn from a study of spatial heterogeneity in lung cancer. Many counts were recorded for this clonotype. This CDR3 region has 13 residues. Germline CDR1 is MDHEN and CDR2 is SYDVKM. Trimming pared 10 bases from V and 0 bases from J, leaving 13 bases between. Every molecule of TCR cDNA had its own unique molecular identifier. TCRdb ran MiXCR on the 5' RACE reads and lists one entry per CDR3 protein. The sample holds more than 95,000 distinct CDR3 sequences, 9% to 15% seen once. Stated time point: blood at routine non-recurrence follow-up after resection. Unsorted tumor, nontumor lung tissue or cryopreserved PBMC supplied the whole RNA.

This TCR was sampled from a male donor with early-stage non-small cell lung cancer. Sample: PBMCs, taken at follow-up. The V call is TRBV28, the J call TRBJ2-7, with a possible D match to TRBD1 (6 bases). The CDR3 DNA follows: TGTGCCACCTACCGGGACAACTCCTACGAGCAGTACTTC. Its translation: CATYRDNSYEQYF.